This section outlines one TCR beta chain sequence together with its context. Patients at the Seattle site were enrolled during active infection and followed longitudinally. The sample is drawn from a study of blood T cell repertoires in COVID-19. Study-wide context: T cells, B-cell-depleted T cells, or PBMCs supplied cDNA or gDNA.

Data came from immunoSEQ multiplex PCR; TCRdb stores just in-frame clones and leaves some out. The sample consists of about 180,000 clones, over 75% of them appearing once. Deletions cut 3 bases from V and 4 bases from J, with 5 bases between. Germline V gene data show CDR1 as SGHKS and CDR2 as YYEKEE (reference sequence). The CDR3 loop spans 13 amino acids. The rearrangement links TRBV5-5 to TRBJ2-6; D gene unclear. Material for sequencing was peripheral blood. This sequence was found in a person aged 70 to 80 with COVID-19, enrolled during active disease. CDR3 sequence: CASSSRGANVLTF. In DNA form, the CDR3 reads TGTGCCAGCAGCTCCCGGGGGGCCAACGTCCTGACTTTC.